This T cell receptor (beta chain) was profiled in a study of blood T cell repertoires in COVID-19. Whole-study context: Whether acute or convalescent, the COVID-19 samples came from the United States, Italy and Spain.

The age range of participants was 18 to 89 years, with residence in roughly 25 US areas. The protocol was immunoSEQ multiplex PCR, while the TCRdb copy is restricted to in-frame clones and leaves out a portion. The sample lists some 500,000 clones; around 89% were seen once. CDR3 size: 14 residues. Germline CDR1 MNHEY, CDR2 SVGEGT. Trimming cost V 5 bases and J 5 bases, with 10 bases left between them. Input material: PBMCs or T cells enriched from blood (not recorded which). The source of this sequence is a woman aged 40 to 50 who had recovered from COVID-19. This chain joins TRBV6-2 or TRBV6-3 and TRBJ1-6; D unclear. In DNA, the CDR3 is TGTGCCAGCAGTGCACAGCGGGATAATTCACCCCTCCACTTT. It encodes CASSAQRDNSPLHF.